This is a list of T cell receptor beta chains from one sample in a study of shared clonotypes between healthy human individuals. Here immunoSEQ multiplex PCR was the method, and the copy in TCRdb shows in-frame clones only, minus some. This table holds hundreds of thousands of clones, about 96% found once. The sample taken for sequencing was naive CD8+ T cells sorted from blood. The receptors derive from a woman in her twenties or thirties in good health. CDR3s include the opening cysteine and the closing phenylalanine or tryptophan. D genes are given only for firm matches. For some rows the clone size is stated as once, few or many, or as a class when expanded; others skip it.

D,V,J,size,CDR3,DNA
-,TRBV14,TRBJ1-1,-,CASSQDPSPFQAFF,TGTGCCAGCAGCCAAGATCCGTCGCCCTTCCAAGCTTTCTTT
-,TRBV27,TRBJ2-2,-,CASCSGERTGELFF,TGTGCCAGCTGCAGCGGAGAAAGAACCGGGGAGCTGTTTTTT
TRBD1,TRBV11-1,TRBJ2-7,-,CASSIPGQGYEQYF,TGTGCCAGCAGCATCCCGGGACAGGGCTACGAGCAGTACTTC
TRBD1,TRBV28,TRBJ2-7,-,CASSRGDSSYEQYF,TGTGCCTCTAGTCGAGGGGACAGCTCCTACGAGCAGTACTTC
-,TRBV7-9,TRBJ2-7,once,CASSTFGGVSKNEQYF,TGTGCCAGCAGCACCTTCGGCGGGGTATCGAAAAACGAGCAGTACTTC
-,TRBV7-8,TRBJ2-7,-,CASSESSSYEQYF,TGTGCCAGCAGCGAGAGTTCCTCCTACGAGCAGTACTTC
TRBD1,TRBV2,TRBJ1-1,-,CASDGVTGAFEAFF,TGTGCCAGCGACGGGGTGACAGGGGCGTTTGAAGCTTTCTTT
-,TRBV13,TRBJ2-5,-,CASSSQLGETQYF,TGTGCCAGCAGCTCTCAGTTAGGAGAGACCCAGTACTTC
TRBD1,TRBV28,TRBJ2-7,-,CASSLADREHEQYF,TGTGCCAGCAGTTTAGCGGACAGGGAACACGAGCAGTACTTC
-,TRBV28,TRBJ2-1,-,CASSLTGAPPEQFF,TGTGCCAGCAGTTTGACGGGGGCGCCTCCGGAGCAGTTCTTC
TRBD2,TRBV5-6,TRBJ2-2,-,CASSLASSGTTGELFF,TGTGCCAGCAGCTTGGCCTCTAGCGGAACCACCGGGGAGCTGTTTTTT
-,TRBV7-8,TRBJ2-1,-,CASSAILSSYNEQFF,TGTGCCAGCAGCGCAATCCTTAGCTCCTACAATGAGCAGTTCTTC
-,TRBV6-5,TRBJ2-7,-,CASSTNLEQYF,TGTGCCAGCAGTACCAACCTCGAGCAGTACTTC
TRBD1,TRBV7-9,TRBJ1-2,-,CASSSGQGADGYTF,TGTGCCAGCAGCTCCGGGCAGGGGGCGGATGGCTACACCTTC
TRBD2,TRBV4-1,TRBJ2-1,-,CASSQSPGRGGENEQFF,TGCGCCAGCAGCCAGAGTCCAGGGAGGGGAGGGGAGAATGAGCAGTTCTTC
-,TRBV7-9,TRBJ1-1,-,CASSLAVGNTEAFF,TGTGCCAGCAGCTTAGCCGTAGGGAACACTGAAGCTTTCTTT
TRBD1,TRBV6-5,TRBJ1-6,-,CASSYSTGDNSPLHF,TGTGCCAGCAGTTACTCTACAGGGGATAATTCACCCCTCCACTTT
-,TRBV7-9,TRBJ2-7,once,CASSLATSPYEQYF,TGTGCCAGCAGCTTAGCCACCTCTCCCTACGAGCAGTACTTC
TRBD2,TRBV5-1,TRBJ2-1,-,CASSPPGEGHDNEQFF,TGCGCCAGCAGCCCCCCTGGGGAGGGCCACGACAATGAGCAGTTCTTC
-,TRBV9,TRBJ2-1,-,CASTPMGGGNSYNEQFF,TGTGCCAGCACCCCCATGGGGGGAGGCAACTCCTACAATGAGCAGTTCTTC
-,TRBV11-2,TRBJ1-4,-,CASSSVEKLFF,TGTGCCAGCAGCTCTGTTGAAAAACTGTTTTTT
-,TRBV5-1,TRBJ1-4,-,CASSWVGWHVGEKLFF,TGCGCCAGCAGCTGGGTAGGGTGGCACGTTGGTGAAAAACTGTTTTTT
-,TRBV15,TRBJ2-2,-,CATSRDGTGELFF,TGTGCCACCAGCAGAGATGGGACCGGGGAGCTGTTTTTT
-,TRBV27,TRBJ2-7,-,CASKKDPTSAVYEQYF,TGTGCCAGCAAGAAGGACCCAACATCGGCGGTCTACGAGCAGTACTTC
-,TRBV29-1,TRBJ2-1,-,CSVVDRETSYNEQFF,TGCAGCGTTGTGGATAGGGAAACCTCCTACAATGAGCAGTTCTTC
TRBD1,TRBV28,TRBJ2-7,once,CASRPRGQGNYEQYF,TGTGCCAGCAGGCCCAGGGGACAGGGAAACTACGAGCAGTACTTC
-,TRBV10-1,TRBJ2-1,-,CASSGLRGKYNEQFF,TGCGCCAGCAGTGGTTTGCGCGGGAAGTACAATGAGCAGTTCTTC
-,TRBV2,TRBJ1-2,few,CASSYGGYTF,TGTGCCAGCAGCTATGGAGGCTACACCTTC
-,TRBV19,TRBJ1-5,-,CASSMWGNSNQPQHF,TGTGCCAGTAGTATGTGGGGGAATAGCAATCAGCCCCAGCATTTT
TRBD1,TRBV15,TRBJ1-1,once,CATRQGAQGTEAFF,TGTGCCACCAGACAGGGGGCGCAAGGAACTGAAGCTTTCTTT
-,TRBV20-1,TRBJ2-7,once,CSANEGPEQYF,TGCAGTGCCAACGAGGGCCCCGAGCAGTACTTC
TRBD1,TRBV6-5,TRBJ1-1,-,CASSSGGESPEAFF,TGTGCCAGCAGTTCAGGGGGCGAGTCCCCTGAAGCTTTCTTT
-,TRBV11-2,TRBJ2-7,-,CASSLVGGESSYEQYF,TGTGCCAGCAGCTTAGTTGGAGGGGAGAGCTCCTACGAGCAGTACTTC
-,TRBV12-5,TRBJ2-2,once,CASGLVTGLTGELFF,TGTGCTAGTGGTTTGGTAACAGGGCTGACCGGGGAGCTGTTTTTT
-,TRBV27,TRBJ2-4,-,CASRQGWGKNIQYF,TGTGCCAGCAGACAGGGTTGGGGCAAAAACATTCAGTACTTC
TRBD2,TRBV2,TRBJ2-1,-,CASRTSGNYNEQFF,TGTGCCAGCAGGACTAGCGGGAACTACAATGAGCAGTTCTTC
-,TRBV5-1,TRBJ2-7,-,CASSLGSSWGYEQYF,TGCGCCAGCAGCTTGGGGTCAAGCTGGGGTTACGAGCAGTACTTC
TRBD1,TRBV6-5,TRBJ1-5,-,CASSYEQGPQPQHF,TGTGCCAGCAGTTACGAACAGGGGCCTCAGCCCCAGCATTTT
-,TRBV6-5,TRBJ2-1,-,CASSYSIPTNEQFF,TGTGCCAGCAGTTACTCGATACCCACCAATGAGCAGTTCTTC